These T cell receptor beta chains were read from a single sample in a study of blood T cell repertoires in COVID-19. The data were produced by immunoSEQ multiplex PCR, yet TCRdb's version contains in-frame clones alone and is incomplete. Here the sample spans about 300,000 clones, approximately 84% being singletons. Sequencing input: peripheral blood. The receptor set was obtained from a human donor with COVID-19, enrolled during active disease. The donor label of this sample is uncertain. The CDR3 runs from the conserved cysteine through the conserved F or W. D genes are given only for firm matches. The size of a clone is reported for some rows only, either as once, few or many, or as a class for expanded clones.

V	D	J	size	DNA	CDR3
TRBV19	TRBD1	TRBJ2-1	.	TGTGCCAGTAGTGTGGGACAGGGGAACTACAATGAGCAGTTCTTC	CASSVGQGNYNEQFF
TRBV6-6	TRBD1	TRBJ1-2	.	TGTGCCAGCAGCGAGGTCAGGGGGTTAAGTGGCTACACCTTC	CASSEVRGLSGYTF
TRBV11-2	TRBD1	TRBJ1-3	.	TGTGCCAGCAGCCCGAGGACAGGTTCTGGAAACACCATATATTTT	CASSPRTGSGNTIYF
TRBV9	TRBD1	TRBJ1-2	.	TGTGCCAGCAGCCCCGACGCCGGGACAGCCCTGAGGAACTATGGCTACACCTTC	CASSPDAGTALRNYGYTF
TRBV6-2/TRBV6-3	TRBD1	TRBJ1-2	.	TGTGCCAGCAGTTACTCGGCCAGGGGGCATTCCAACTATGGCTACACCTTC	CASSYSARGHSNYGYTF
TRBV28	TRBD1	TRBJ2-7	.	TGTGCCAGCAGCCCCCCCGGACAGGGGGCCTACGAGCAGTACTTC	CASSPPGQGAYEQYF
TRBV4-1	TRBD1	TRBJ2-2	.	TGCGCCAGCAGCCAAGATAACAGGGGGCTGGACACCGGGGAGCTGTTTTTT	CASSQDNRGLDTGELFF
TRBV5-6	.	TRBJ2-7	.	TGTGCCAGCAGTCGCGGGAACTCCTACGAGCAGTACTTC	CASSRGNSYEQYF
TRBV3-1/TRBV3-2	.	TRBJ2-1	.	TGTGCCAGCAGCCCACAGGTGAACTACAATGAGCAGTTCTTC	CASSPQVNYNEQFF
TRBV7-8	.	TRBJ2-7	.	TGTGCCAGCAGCTTAGGGCAGTCAACCTACGAGCAGTACTTC	CASSLGQSTYEQYF
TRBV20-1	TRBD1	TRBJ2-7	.	TGCAGTGCTAGTTCCTCCGGGACAGGGGATCCCTACGAGCAGTACTTC	CSASSSGTGDPYEQYF
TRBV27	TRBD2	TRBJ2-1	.	TGTGCCAGCAGTTCCTCCGGACTAGCGGGAGAGAATGAGCAGTTCTTC	CASSSSGLAGENEQFF
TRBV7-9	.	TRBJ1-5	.	TGTGCCAGCAGCTTAGGAGGTAATAGCAATCAGCCCCAGCATTTT	CASSLGGNSNQPQHF
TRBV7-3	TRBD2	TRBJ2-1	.	TGTGCCAGCAGCCATTCCGGGACTAGCGGTTACAATGAGCAGTTCTTC	CASSHSGTSGYNEQFF
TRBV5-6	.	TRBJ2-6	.	TGTGCCAGCAGCCCCGTAGGGGCCAACGTCCTGACTTTC	CASSPVGANVLTF
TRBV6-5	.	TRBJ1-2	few	TGTGCCAGCAGTTACTCAGTGCCAGGGGCCCGCTATGGCTACACCTTC	CASSYSVPGARYGYTF
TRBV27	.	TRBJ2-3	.	TGTGCCAGCAGTTTATTGGGCCTGTACGGAACAGATACGCAGTATTTT	CASSLLGLYGTDTQYF
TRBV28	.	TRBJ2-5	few	TGTGCCAGCAGTTCAATAGAATACCAAGAGACCCAGTACTTC	CASSSIEYQETQYF
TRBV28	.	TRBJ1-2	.	TGTGCCAGCAGTTTATCTGGGGGGTTTAACTATGGCTACACCTTC	CASSLSGGFNYGYTF
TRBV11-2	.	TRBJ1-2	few	TGTGCCAGCACTTACCCCCGGGAGACATATGGCTACACCTTC	CASTYPRETYGYTF
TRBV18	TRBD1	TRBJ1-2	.	TGTGCCAGCTCACCAATCATAGGGACAGGGAGCGGCTACACCTTC	CASSPIIGTGSGYTF
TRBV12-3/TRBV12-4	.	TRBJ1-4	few	TGTGCCAGCAGTCCGGGAGCTTATGAAAAACTGTTTTTT	CASSPGAYEKLFF
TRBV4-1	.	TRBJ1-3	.	TGCGCCAGCAGCCAATTAGGAAACACCATATATTTT	CASSQLGNTIYF
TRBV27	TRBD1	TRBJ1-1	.	TGTGCCAGCAGTCCTCGACAGGGGGCGCGGACTGAAGCTTTCTTT	CASSPRQGARTEAFF
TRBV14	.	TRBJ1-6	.	TGTGCCAGCAGCCAAGGGAGGGGAAGATGGTCACCCCTCCACTTT	CASSQGRGRWSPLHF
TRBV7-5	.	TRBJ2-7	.	TGTGCCAGAAGCCCGAACGGGGAACGGCCCTACGAGCAGTACTTC	CARSPNGERPYEQYF
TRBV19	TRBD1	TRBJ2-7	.	TGTGCCAGTAGCTTGGTGGGGACAGGGGTGACCTACGAGCAGTACTTC	CASSLVGTGVTYEQYF
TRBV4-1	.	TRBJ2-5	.	TGCGCCAGCAGCCCCTTGGGGGGAGGAGAGACCCAGTACTTC	CASSPLGGGETQYF
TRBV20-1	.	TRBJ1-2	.	TGCAGTGCTAGTATAGGAGGGGACTATGGCTACACCTTC	CSASIGGDYGYTF
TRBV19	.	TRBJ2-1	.	TGTGCCAGTAGTATAGACCGGAGCTCCTACAATGAGCAGTTCTTC	CASSIDRSSYNEQFF
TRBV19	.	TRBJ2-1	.	TGTGCCAGCGGGGGACGGCAGGGGGTCTACAATGAGCAGTTCTTC	CASGGRQGVYNEQFF
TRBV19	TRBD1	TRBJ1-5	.	TGTGCCAGTAGTATGGCAAGGACAGGGTATCAGCCCCAGCATTTT	CASSMARTGYQPQHF
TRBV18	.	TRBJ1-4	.	TGTGCCAGCTCACTACAGGAGAATGAAAAACTGTTTTTT	CASSLQENEKLFF
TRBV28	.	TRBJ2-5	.	TGTGCCAGCAGTTTGCCTTCAAGGGGGGGGACCCAGTACTTC	CASSLPSRGGTQYF
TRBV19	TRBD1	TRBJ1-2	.	TGTGCCAGTAGTTCCCAGACAGGGAACTATGGCTACACCTTC	CASSSQTGNYGYTF
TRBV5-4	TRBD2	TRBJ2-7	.	TGTGCCAGCAGCTCCCGACTAGCGGGAGTCCCCTACGAGCAGTACTTC	CASSSRLAGVPYEQYF
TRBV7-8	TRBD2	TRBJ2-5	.	TGTGCCAGCAGCTTAGCGTTGGCTAGCGGGAGGGCCGAGGAGACCCAGTACTTC	CASSLALASGRAEETQYF
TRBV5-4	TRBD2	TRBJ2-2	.	TGTGCCAGCAGCCTCCCGGCTAGCGGGAGTCGAAGCACCGGGGAGCTGTTTTTT	CASSLPASGSRSTGELFF
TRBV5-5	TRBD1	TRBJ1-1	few	TGTGCCAGCAGCCATGGGACGGGACAGCCGAACACTGAAGCTTTCTTT	CASSHGTGQPNTEAFF
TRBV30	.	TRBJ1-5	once	TGTGCCTGGAGTCCAGGGGAATATAGCAATCAGCCCCAGCATTTT	CAWSPGEYSNQPQHF
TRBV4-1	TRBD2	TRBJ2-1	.	TGCGCCAGCAGCCAAGAAGCGACTAGCGGAGTCTACAATGAGCAGTTCTTC	CASSQEATSGVYNEQFF
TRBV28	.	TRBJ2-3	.	TGTGCCAGCAGTTTGTTGGGCGGGCGGAGCACAGATACGCAGTATTTT	CASSLLGGRSTDTQYF
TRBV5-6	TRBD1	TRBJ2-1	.	TGTGCCAGCAGCATCCTTAGACAGGGGGGGTCCTACAATGAGCAGTTCTTC	CASSILRQGGSYNEQFF
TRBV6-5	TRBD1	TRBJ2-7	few	TGTGCCAGCAGACCAGGGACAGGGCCCTACGAGCAGTACTTC	CASRPGTGPYEQYF